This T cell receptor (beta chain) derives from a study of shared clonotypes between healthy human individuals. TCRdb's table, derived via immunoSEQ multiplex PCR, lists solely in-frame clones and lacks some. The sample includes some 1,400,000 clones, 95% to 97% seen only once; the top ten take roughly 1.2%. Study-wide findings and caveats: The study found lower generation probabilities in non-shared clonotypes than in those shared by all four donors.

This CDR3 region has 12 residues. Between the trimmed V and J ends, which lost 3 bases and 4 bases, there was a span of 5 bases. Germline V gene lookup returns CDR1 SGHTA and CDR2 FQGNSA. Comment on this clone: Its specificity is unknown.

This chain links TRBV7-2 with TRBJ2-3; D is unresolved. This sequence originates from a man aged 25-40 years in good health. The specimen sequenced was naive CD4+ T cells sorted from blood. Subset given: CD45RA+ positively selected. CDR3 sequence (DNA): TGTGCCAGCAGCTTTTTAGCAGATACGCAGTATTTT. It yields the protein CASSFLADTQYF.